This is a list of T cell receptor beta chains from one sample in a study of graft-versus-host responses after intestinal transplantation. The method was immunoSEQ multiplex PCR; TCRdb's version includes in-frame clones alone and lacks a portion of them. This sample has approximately 90,000 clones, with 85% to 95% found just once. The antigens these receptors bind are not known. The sample in question was unstimulated CD8+ T cells sorted from spleen or lymph node cells, obtained before transplant. The receptors here all came from a human donor who was the organ donor for an intestinal transplant. The CDR3 runs from the conserved cysteine through the conserved F or W. The D gene is left open where the match is weak. Size is stated for part of the rows, as once, few or many counts, or as a class when the clone is expanded.

V	length	size	J	D	CDR3	DNA
TRBV7-9	14	.	TRBJ2-7	.	CASSRDTRGYEQYF	TGTGCCAGCAGCCGGGACACACGAGGCTACGAGCAGTACTTC
TRBV5-1	18	.	TRBJ1-2	.	CASSLVGLGGRSDYGYTF	TGCGCCAGCAGCTTGGTGGGACTCGGCGGCCGATCGGACTATGGCTACACCTTC
TRBV9	18	.	TRBJ2-5	TRBD2	CASSGGGTSGGTVQTQYF	TGTGCCAGCAGCGGAGGCGGGACTAGCGGGGGGACCGTTCAGACCCAGTACTTC
TRBV7-2	14	.	TRBJ2-7	.	CASSPGLGSYEQYF	TGTGCCAGCAGCCCAGGGCTGGGCTCCTACGAGCAGTACTTC
TRBV19	12	.	TRBJ2-1	.	CASSSGYNEQFF	TGTGCCAGTAGTTCAGGCTACAATGAGCAGTTCTTC
TRBV4-3	15	.	TRBJ1-5	.	CASSQDRGRDQPQHF	TGCGCCAGCAGCCAAGACCGGGGGAGGGATCAGCCCCAGCATTTT
TRBV13	15	few	TRBJ1-3	.	CASSLGSLSGNTIYF	TGTGCCAGCAGCTTAGGCAGTCTCTCTGGAAACACCATATATTTT
TRBV7-9	14	.	TRBJ2-7	.	CASSLSDVNYEQYF	TGTGCCAGCAGCCTTAGCGACGTTAACTACGAGCAGTACTTC
TRBV21-1	11	.	TRBJ2-7	.	CASSQGTEQYF	TGTGCCAGTTCGCAGGGTACCGAGCAGTACTTC
TRBV4-1	17	once	TRBJ2-1	.	CASSPRGGASSYNEQFF	TGCGCCAGCAGCCCCCGAGGGGGGGCGAGCTCCTACAATGAGCAGTTCTTC
TRBV7-6	14	.	TRBJ2-7	TRBD1	CASSTGQGALEQYF	TGTGCCAGCAGCACCGGACAGGGGGCTTTAGAGCAGTACTTC
TRBV7-2	13	.	TRBJ2-7	TRBD1	CASSYGTGYEQYF	TGTGCCAGCAGCTACGGGACAGGCTACGAGCAGTACTTC
TRBV7-3	15	.	TRBJ2-1	.	CASSPQGSSYNEQFF	TGTGCCAGCAGCCCGCAGGGGAGCTCCTACAATGAGCAGTTCTTC
TRBV7-6	14	.	TRBJ2-7	.	CASSFSQGNSEQYF	TGTGCCAGCAGCTTTTCCCAGGGGAACTCCGAGCAGTACTTC
TRBV2	8	.	TRBJ2-7	.	CASNGGGF	TGTGCCAGCAACGGTGGCGGCTTC
TRBV27	14	.	TRBJ1-5	.	CASSLSGVDQPQHF	TGTGCCAGCAGTTTATCGGGCGTAGATCAGCCCCAGCATTTT
TRBV14	15	.	TRBJ2-3	.	CASSPSGSSTDTQYF	TGTGCCAGCAGCCCGTCGGGTTCTAGCACAGATACGCAGTATTTT
TRBV9	14	once	TRBJ2-2	.	CASSVGLNTGELFF	TGTGCCAGCAGCGTCGGTCTGAACACCGGGGAGCTGTTTTTT
TRBV9	17	.	TRBJ1-4	TRBD1	CASSLRDRGETNEKLFF	TGTGCCAGCAGCCTCAGGGACAGGGGAGAAACTAATGAAAAACTGTTTTTT
TRBV4-1	13	.	TRBJ2-1	.	CASSQARSNEQFF	TGCGCCAGCAGCCAAGCTAGGTCAAATGAGCAGTTCTTC
TRBV5-8	14	.	TRBJ2-7	.	CASSFRGFSYEQYF	TGTGCCAGCAGCTTCCGGGGGTTCTCCTACGAGCAGTACTTC
TRBV28	17	.	TRBJ2-3	TRBD2	CASSLKGLAGHVDTQYF	TGTGCCAGCAGTTTAAAGGGACTAGCGGGGCACGTAGATACGCAGTATTTT
TRBV7-6	18	.	TRBJ2-7	TRBD1	CASSFKASEDRGLDEQYF	TGTGCCAGCAGCTTTAAGGCTAGCGAGGACAGGGGGCTGGACGAGCAGTACTTC
TRBV7-9	18	.	TRBJ1-4	.	CASSRGGVLSATNEKLFF	TGTGCCAGCAGCAGGGGCGGGGTTCTTAGTGCAACTAATGAAAAACTGTTTTTT
TRBV27	13	.	TRBJ2-7	TRBD1	CASSIGQGREQYF	TGTGCCAGCAGTATCGGACAGGGGCGGGAGCAGTACTTC
TRBV7-9	14	few	TRBJ1-2	.	CASSLDPGGYGYTF	TGTGCCAGCAGCCTAGATCCGGGAGGATATGGCTACACCTTC
TRBV4-3	13	.	TRBJ2-7	.	CASSPHGAYEQYF	TGCGCCAGCAGCCCCCACGGAGCCTACGAGCAGTACTTC
TRBV19	12	.	TRBJ2-7	.	CASSSGVDEQYF	TGTGCCAGTAGTTCAGGGGTGGACGAGCAGTACTTC
TRBV7-2	16	.	TRBJ2-5	TRBD2	CASSETSGGHEETQYF	TGTGCCAGCAGCGAGACTAGCGGGGGCCATGAAGAGACCCAGTACTTC
TRBV2	15	.	TRBJ2-1	TRBD2	CATKQGTSGDDEQFF	TGTGCCACCAAGCAAGGGACTAGCGGGGATGATGAGCAGTTCTTC
TRBV16	16	.	TRBJ1-1	.	CASSQLTGLSDTEAFF	TGTGCCAGCAGCCAACTTACAGGGCTATCCGACACTGAAGCTTTCTTT
TRBV28	16	.	TRBJ1-6	TRBD1	CASRKLGQERGSPLHF	TGTGCCAGCAGGAAGCTCGGACAGGAACGAGGTTCACCCCTCCACTTT
TRBV2	15	.	TRBJ2-3	.	CASSDRGYSTDTQYF	TGTGCCAGCAGTGATAGGGGCTACTCCACAGATACGCAGTATTTT
TRBV7-9	13	.	TRBJ1-1	.	CASSSTTDTEAFF	TGTGCCAGCAGCTCTACGACAGACACTGAAGCTTTCTTT
TRBV12-5	17	.	TRBJ2-5	.	CASGLVARADVQETQYF	TGTGCTAGTGGTTTGGTAGCGAGGGCGGACGTCCAAGAGACCCAGTACTTC
TRBV28	14	few	TRBJ1-3	.	CASSFRGNGNTIYF	TGTGCCAGCAGTTTTAGGGGGAACGGAAACACCATATATTTT
TRBV19	14	.	TRBJ2-3	.	CASSIGGGVDTQYF	TGTGCCAGTAGTATAGGGGGGGGCGTGGATACGCAGTATTTT
TRBV7-8	14	.	TRBJ1-4	.	CASSLDPGDEKLFF	TGTGCCAGCAGCTTAGATCCCGGGGATGAAAAACTGTTTTTT
TRBV29-1	15	.	TRBJ2-3	TRBD2	CSVEDRGGLGDTQYF	TGCAGCGTTGAAGATCGGGGGGGCTTGGGAGATACGCAGTATTTT
TRBV30	13	.	TRBJ1-4	TRBD1	CAWIGQDNEKLFF	TGTGCCTGGATCGGACAGGATAATGAAAAACTGTTTTTT
TRBV27	13	.	TRBJ1-1	.	CASSELSAPEAFF	TGTGCCAGCAGTGAATTGAGCGCCCCTGAAGCTTTCTTT
TRBV5-1	14	.	TRBJ1-1	TRBD1	CASRVWTGGTEAFF	TGCGCCAGCAGGGTCTGGACAGGGGGGACTGAAGCTTTCTTT
TRBV30	16	.	TRBJ2-3	.	CAWNALMAGYTDTQYF	TGTGCCTGGAACGCTCTGATGGCAGGGTACACAGATACGCAGTATTTT
TRBV4-1	16	.	TRBJ2-7	TRBD1	CASSQQPGQGAPEQYF	TGCGCCAGCAGCCAACAACCCGGACAGGGGGCGCCAGAGCAGTACTTC
TRBV19	18	.	TRBJ1-3	TRBD1	CASSAIRDRGTSGNTIYF	TGTGCCAGTAGTGCAATCCGGGACAGGGGGACCTCTGGAAACACCATATATTTT
TRBV4-1	14	.	TRBJ1-1	.	CASSQEMGGTEAFF	TGCGCCAGCAGCCAAGAGATGGGAGGCACTGAAGCTTTCTTT
TRBV29-1	14	.	TRBJ2-1	.	CSDIQEGFYNEQFF	TGCAGCGACATACAGGAGGGATTCTACAATGAGCAGTTCTTC
TRBV6-6	13	.	TRBJ2-3	.	CASSPPETDTQYF	TGTGCCAGCAGCCCCCCCGAGACAGATACGCAGTATTTT
TRBV5-6	14	.	TRBJ2-7	TRBD2	CASSPGLGTYEQYF	TGTGCCAGCAGCCCGGGACTAGGGACCTACGAGCAGTACTTC
TRBV28	14	.	TRBJ1-1	.	CASRLSNRAGEAFF	TGTGCCAGCAGACTCTCTAACAGGGCTGGTGAAGCTTTCTTT
TRBV5-4	15	once	TRBJ2-2	.	CASSLGTRAPGELFF	TGTGCCAGCAGCTTGGGGACTCGGGCGCCCGGGGAGCTGTTTTTT
TRBV7-8	15	.	TRBJ1-4	.	CASGIGGGLNEKLFF	TGTGCCAGCGGAATAGGGGGAGGGCTTAATGAAAAACTGTTTTTT
TRBV5-4	14	.	TRBJ1-2	.	CASSFGQGVYGYTF	TGTGCCAGCAGCTTTGGGCAGGGTGTCTATGGCTACACCTTC
TRBV7-7	13	.	TRBJ2-1	.	CASSLGPVGEQFF	TGTGCTAGCAGCTTGGGCCCCGTGGGTGAGCAGTTCTTC
TRBV5-1	18	.	TRBJ2-3	TRBD2	CASSFRTSGGGRADTQYF	TGCGCCAGCAGCTTCAGGACTAGCGGGGGGGGTAGGGCAGATACGCAGTATTTT
TRBV9	14	.	TRBJ2-7	TRBD1	CASSVEGASYEQYF	TGTGCCAGCAGCGTTGAGGGGGCCTCCTACGAGCAGTACTTC
TRBV7-9	15	.	TRBJ2-3	TRBD2	CASSFLQRGADTQYF	TGTGCCAGCAGCTTTTTGCAGCGGGGGGCAGATACGCAGTATTTT